This T cell receptor beta chain was observed in a study of T cell repertoires in cytomegalovirus infection. At the level of the study: Recently identified HLA-C-restricted and well-studied HLA-B-restricted CMV epitopes were used.

This clonotype was seen many times. The antigen is not known. In TCRdb, the reads were re-called with MiXCR into one record per CDR3 protein. Of roughly 340,000 distinct CDR3 sequences listed, almost 30% were seen once; the top ten hold 20%. This CDR3 region has 15 residues. V dropped 3 bases and J dropped 0 bases, with 8 bases sitting between them. CDR1 SGHTA and CDR2 FQGNSA come from the germline V gene. General study points: Across the ex vivo response, the dominant clonotypes were HLA-C-restricted CMV-specific TCR beta clonotypes.

The origin of this receptor is a human donor in good health (CMV status not recorded). Some clones in this sample may be carry-over from other donors' samples. The rearrangement uses TRBV7-2 and TRBJ2-2, with a weak D call TRBD1 (5 bases). The sample in question was cultured PBMCs, obtained from culture after CMV antigen stimulation. The CDR3 here is CASSLDKSNTGELFF. The CDR3 coding sequence is TGTGCCAGCAGCTTGGACAAATCGAACACCGGGGAGCTGTTTTTT.